This TCR beta chain stems from a study of PD-L1 blockade in urothelial cancer. Study in general: Patients commenced intravenous atezolizumab, 1,200 mg every 3 weeks, at some point between 2012 and 2014. At 6 weeks and at 3 weeks (second dose) after treatment start, blood was analyzed.

Time point denoted: pretreatment peripheral blood. It was locally advanced or metastatic urothelial carcinoma that patients had. All patients handed over anywhere from 1 to 8 samples, pretreatment and on-treatment. Clones were read by immunoSEQ multiplex PCR, and TCRdb kept only the in-frame ones, dropping some. The table has about 130,000 clones, 84% seen once; the top ten hold 2.5% to 3.5%. The length of the CDR3 is 16 residues. Trimming took off 4 bases at V and 0 bases at J, with 16 bases between the two ends. Looked up from germline, CDR1 is SNHLY and CDR2 is FYNNEI. The clonotype was recovered from a man aged 50 to 59 with urothelial cancer. The chain uses TRBV2 and TRBJ2-7; no reliable D call. The sequencing used PBMCs, collected around atezolizumab (anti-PD-L1) treatment. The CDR3 sequence is CASSGLTGFASYEQYF. The CDR3 bases are TGTGCCAGCAGTGGGTTAACGGGTTTTGCCTCCTACGAGCAGTACTTC. The variable domain in full, with the rest retrieved from reference TRBV2 and TRBJ2-7, is EPEVTQTPSHQVTQMGQEVILRCVPISNHLYFYWYRQILGQKVEFLVSFYNNEISEKSEIFDDQFSVERPDGSNFTLKIRSTKLEDSAMYFCASSGLTGFASYEQYFGPGTRLTVT.